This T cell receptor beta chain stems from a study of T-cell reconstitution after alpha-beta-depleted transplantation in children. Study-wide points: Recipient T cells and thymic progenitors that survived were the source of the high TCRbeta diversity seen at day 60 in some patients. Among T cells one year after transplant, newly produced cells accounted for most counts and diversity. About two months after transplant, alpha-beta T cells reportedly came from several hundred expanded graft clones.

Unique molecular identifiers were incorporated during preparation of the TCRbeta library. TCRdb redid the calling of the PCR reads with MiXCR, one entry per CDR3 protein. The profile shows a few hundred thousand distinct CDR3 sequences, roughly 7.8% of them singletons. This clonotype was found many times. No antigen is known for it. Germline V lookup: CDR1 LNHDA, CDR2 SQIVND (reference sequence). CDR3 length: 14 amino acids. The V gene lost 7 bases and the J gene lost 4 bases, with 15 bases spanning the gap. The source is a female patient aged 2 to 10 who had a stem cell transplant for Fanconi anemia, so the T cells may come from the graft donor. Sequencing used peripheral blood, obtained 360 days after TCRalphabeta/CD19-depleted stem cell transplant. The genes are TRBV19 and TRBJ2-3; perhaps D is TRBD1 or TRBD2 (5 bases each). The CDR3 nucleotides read TGTGCCAGTACCAAAGTGGGGGTACCAGATACGCAGTATTTT. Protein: CASTKVGVPDTQYF.